This TCR beta chain was captured by sequencing in a study of blood T cells in healthy people across ages. Total RNA was isolated from each sample in quantities of at least 6 micrograms. General observations from the study: The study lacked donor CMV status, which possibly confounded expanded clonotype changes.

A second PCR, run for roughly 7 to 12 cycles, used a sample-barcoded 5' primer plus a J-beta primer mix. Each CDR3 protein is one row after TCRdb ran MiXCR on the 5' RACE reads. The sample records about 1.7 million distinct CDR3 sequences, under 30% being singletons. Deletions cut 2 bases from V and 2 bases from J, with 11 bases between. Germline loops: CDR1 DFQATT, CDR2 SNEGSKA (reference sequence). This CDR3 contains 14 residues. On this clonotype itself: What it binds is not known.

This rearrangement joins TRBV20-1 to TRBJ2-3, with D possibly TRBD1 on 6 matching bases. The sequence was collected from a woman in her 30s in good health. The sample was blood. The CDR3 loop reads CSARQTGPTDTQYF. The DNA for the CDR3 is TGCAGTGCTAGACAGACAGGTCCCACAGATACGCAGTATTTT.